The TCR beta chain under discussion was sequenced for a study of cytomegalovirus exposure and HLA in healthy donors. Study summary: Within an early data release were around 80 million unique TCRs drawn from HLA-typed donors. Broader study findings: Reports described diagnosis of cytomegalovirus status by the classifier as highly specific and sensitive. Researchers counted around 150 TCR beta chains as cytomegalovirus-associated.

The V gene lost 6 bases and the J gene lost 7 bases, with 16 bases spanning the gap. CDR1 is MNHNS and CDR2 is SASEGT in the germline V gene. The CDR3 length is 14 residues. This clone appeared once. The antigen is unknown. Primers for the PCR totalled 60 Vbeta and 13 Jbeta. Method: immunoSEQ multiplex PCR; TCRdb's copy keeps in-frame clones and lacks some. The table has some 130,000 clones, approximately 77% seen once; the top ten hold 2%. This chain uses TRBV6-1 with TRBJ1-5; D gene uncertain. Sequences were obtained from PBMCs. The source is a man under 40 in good health and CMV-seronegative. The CDR3 DNA sequence: TGTGCCAGCAGGGACTCTGTTATTGGGCAGCCCCAGCATTTT. Translating it yields CASRDSVIGQPQHF.